Sequencing of this T cell receptor (beta chain) was carried out in a study of a mutant IDH1 vaccine in newly diagnosed glioma. Points on this clone: Its antigen is undetermined.

Repertoires were generated with immunoSEQ multiplex PCR, while TCRdb's copy carries only in-frame clones and drops some. Of roughly 48,000 clones detected, about 91% appear once; the ten largest clones hold approximately 2.5%. The length of the CDR3 is 14 residues. The V end was cut by 0 bases, the J end by 0 bases, with 5 bases between. Per germline, CDR1 LGHNA and CDR2 YSLEER. Specified time point: week 11, during vaccination. Every vaccine dose comprised 300 ug of mutant IDH1 20-mer peptide plus topical imiquimod. This sequence joins TRBV4-3 and TRBJ1-1; D call uncertain. The TCR was taken from a man aged 50 to 60 with glioma. The starting material was PBMCs, obtained from a glioma patient whose treatment included an IDH1 peptide vaccine. The CDR3 region has the DNA TGCGCCAGCAGCCAAGATGGCATGAACACTGAAGCTTTCTTT. Amino acids: CASSQDGMNTEAFF.